One and the same sample provided the 25 T cell receptor beta chains below, sequenced in a study. TCRdb re-derived calls from the 5' RACE reads in MiXCR, one entry per CDR3 protein. The repertoire includes about 64,000 distinct CDR3 sequences, approximately 23% of them detected once, and just under 3% sits in the top ten. The sequencing input was memory CD4+ T cells sorted from a lymph node. Specified subset: memory CD4+ T cells, CD4+CD45RO+CD25-. Every receptor here comes from a female donor with breast cancer.

Regarding this clonotype: Since a much larger clone is just one base distant, this may be a read error. V usage is TRBV28 and J usage is TRBJ1-6; D not certain. The CDR3 runs to 14 residues. Germline assignment: CDR1 MDHEN and CDR2 SYDVKM. CDR3 protein: CAAGWIGYNSPLHF. CDR3 nucleotide sequence: TGTGCAGCAGGCTGGATTGGGTATAATTCACCCCTCCACTTT.

This clonotype appeared a few times. The J gene is TRBJ2-7, the V gene TRBV5-1; 10 bases match TRBD2. Germline V gene sequence: CDR1 SGHRS, CDR2 YFSETQ. V shed 7 bases, J shed 4 bases, and the junction held 5 bases outside the gene matches. This CDR3 region has 13 residues. The CDR3 DNA reads TGCGCCAGCCAACTAGCGGGAAGATACGAGCAGTACTTC. Translation: CASQLAGRYEQYF.

The chain employs TRBV9 and TRBJ2-2; D is possibly TRBD1 (5 bases). From germline, CDR1 is SGDLS and CDR2 YYNGEE. V dropped 5 bases and J dropped 0 bases, with 8 bases sitting between them. The length of the CDR3 is 14 residues. The CDR3 reads CASRTDTNTGELFF. CDR3 DNA sequence: TGTGCCAGCAGAACGGACACGAACACCGGGGAGCTGTTTTTT.

In its sample, this clonotype is medium-sized. The rearrangement joins TRBV5-1 to TRBJ1-2; maybe TRBD1 (5 bases). V lost 5 bases and J 8 bases, leaving 22 bases between the germline ends. Germline loops: CDR1 SGHRS, CDR2 YFSETQ. CDR3 size: 15 residues. The DNA of the CDR3 is TGCGCCAGCAGTCGGGAGGGGATGGGGCTTAGCGGCTACACCTTC. Its translation is CASSREGMGLSGYTF.

The chain carries TRBV12-3 or TRBV12-4 and TRBJ1-5; D may be TRBD1 (5 bases). CDR3 length: 17 amino acids. Trimming cost V 7 bases and J 2 bases, with 21 bases left between them. This chain's CDR3 is CASTITSGGGGNQPQHF. The CDR3 region has the DNA TGTGCCAGCACCATTACGTCGGGGGGAGGGGGCAATCAGCCCCAGCATTTT.

In this sample, this clonotype is medium-sized (0.01 to 0.1%). The V and J genes are TRBV7-2 and TRBJ2-3, with unresolved D. The germline V gene encodes CDR1 SGHTA and CDR2 FQGNSA. This CDR3 comprises 12 residues. The ends were cut back, 10 bases at V and 3 bases at J, with 11 bases in the middle. CDR3: CATRAITDTQYF. CDR3 nucleotide sequence: TGTGCCACCCGGGCCATTACAGATACGCAGTATTTT.

In this sample, this clonotype turned up a few times. The rearrangement uses TRBV7-8 and TRBJ2-6, with 9 nucleotides matching TRBD2. Trimming removed 3 bases from V and 0 bases from J; junction bases left unmatched: 9. The germline V gene has CDR1 SGHVS and CDR2 FQNEAQ. The CDR3 has 19 residues. CDR3 coding DNA: TGTGCCAGCAGCTTTATACCTTGGACTAGCGTCTCTGGGGCCAACGTCCTGACTTTC. Protein product: CASSFIPWTSVSGANVLTF.

The count of this clonotype is one. The chain recombines TRBV10-3 with TRBJ2-5; D might be TRBD2 (5 bases). V lost 4 bases, J lost 0 bases, and 9 bases lay in between. Germline V gene lookup returns CDR1 ENHRY and CDR2 SYGVKD. CDR3 length: 14 amino acids. The CDR3 nucleotides are TGTGCCATCAGTGCCAGCGGAAACCAAGAGACCCAGTACTTC. Its protein product is CAISASGNQETQYF.

This clonotype has more than one count but fewer than ten. This sequence joins TRBV5-1 and TRBJ1-4; D is perhaps TRBD1 (6 bases). CDR3 length: 17 amino acids. Germline CDR1 SGHRS, CDR2 YFSETQ. V lost 4 bases, J lost 6 bases, and 22 bases lay in between. The CDR3 sequence: CASSRALGQTADEKLFF. DNA for the CDR3: TGCGCCAGCAGCCGAGCGCTAGGACAGACTGCCGATGAAAAACTGTTTTTT.

V is TRBV20-1 and J is TRBJ2-1; 12 bases map to TRBD2. Per germline, CDR1 DFQATT and CDR2 SNEGSKA (reference sequence). Losses at the gene ends were 5 bases for V and 9 bases for J; bases not matched to a gene: 8. The CDR3 runs to 14 residues. For the CDR3, the DNA is TGCAGTGCTTGCCAGACTAGCGGGAGTAGTGAGCAGTTCTTC. Translation gives CSACQTSGSSEQFF.

J is TRBJ2-7 and V is TRBV20-1; D gene unclear. CDR1 DFQATT and CDR2 SNEGSKA come from the germline V gene (reference sequence). The CDR3 runs to 13 residues. Trimming took off 0 bases at V and 4 bases at J, with 10 bases between the two ends. The CDR3 loop is CSARDQAQYEQYF. DNA for the CDR3: TGCAGTGCTAGAGATCAGGCTCAGTACGAGCAGTACTTC.

The rearrangement joins TRBV7-2 to TRBJ2-7; a possible D gene is TRBD1 (6 bases). The germline CDR1 and CDR2 sequences are SGHTA and FQGNSA. V lost 3 bases and J lost 7, with 16 bases in between. The CDR3 has 14 amino acids. The CDR3 region is CASSFEGGPGEQYF. In DNA form, the CDR3 reads TGTGCCAGCAGCTTTGAAGGGGGACCAGGGGAGCAGTACTTC.

This clonotype was observed at least ten times. The chain recombines TRBV7-2 with TRBJ2-3; D might be TRBD2 (5 bases). Germline CDR1 SGHTA, CDR2 FQGNSA. The V and J ends lost 6 bases and 0 bases respectively, with 7 bases between them. There are 13 residues in the CDR3. The CDR3 region has the DNA TGTGCCAGCAGGAGGGTTAGCACAGATACGCAGTATTTT. It specifies CASRRVSTDTQYF.

Comments on this clonotype: This clone may be a read error of a much larger clone one base away. The V gene is TRBV7-2, the J gene TRBJ1-5; D call uncertain. The CDR3 loop spans 16 amino acids. Germline V gene lookup returns CDR1 SGHTA and CDR2 FQGNSA. CDR3 protein: CACSFGGGYSNQPQHF. The CDR3 nucleotides are TGTGCCTGCAGCTTTGGCGGCGGTTATAGCAATCAGCCCCAGCATTTT.

This rearrangement joins TRBV20-1 to TRBJ1-1; D is undetermined. The germline V gene has CDR1 DFQATT and CDR2 SNEGSKA (reference sequence). The CDR3 length is 12 residues. V lost 5 bases, J lost 5 bases, and 12 bases lay in between. The CDR3 sequence: CSAGVLQTEAFF. The CDR3 bases are TGCAGTGCTGGAGTACTTCAAACTGAAGCTTTCTTT.

The CDR3 nucleotides read TGCGCCAGCAGCCGGAATGGGGACACTGAAGCTTTCTTT. Translated: CASSRNGDTEAFF. This chain joins TRBV5-1 and TRBJ1-1; D ambiguous. V was trimmed by 4 bases and J by 3 bases, leaving 10 bases between them. This CDR3 is 13 amino acids long. The germline gives CDR1 SGHRS, CDR2 YFSETQ. The full variable domain, completed using reference TRBV5-1 and TRBJ1-1, is KAGVTQTPRYLIKTRGQQVTLSCSPISGHRSVSWYQQTPGQGLQFLFEYFSETQRNKGNFPGRFSGRQFSNSRSEMNVSTLELGDSALYLCASSRNGDTEAFFGQGTRLTVV.

About this clonotype: The junction departs from the called germline gene at one end, perhaps through a read error. The V gene is TRBV5-1, the J gene TRBJ2-5; D remains unclear. The CDR3 has 12 amino acids. Germline CDR1 reads SGHRS; CDR2 reads YFSETQ. For the CDR3, the DNA is TGCGCCAGCAGCTATGAACAGAAGACCCAGAACTTC. Amino acid sequence: CASSYEQKTQNF.

CDR3 sequence: CASSLVSRASGELFF. CDR3 sequence (DNA): TGTGCCAGCAGCTTAGTTTCCCGCGCGTCCGGGGAGCTGTTTTTT. The chain combines TRBV7-2 with TRBJ2-2; D gene unclear. The germline V gene encodes CDR1 SGHTA and CDR2 FQGNSA. V shed 1 base and J shed 6 bases, with 12 bases lying between them. The CDR3 contains 15 residues.

The chain uses TRBV6-1 and TRBJ2-7; possible D gene TRBD1, 5 bases. V was trimmed by 7 bases and J by 3 bases, leaving 7 bases between them. The CDR3 covers 11 residues. CDR1 is MNHNS, CDR2 SASEGT, per germline. Here the CDR3 DNA reads TGTGCCAGCACGGACATCTACGAGCAGTACTTC. This translates into CASTDIYEQYF.

This clonotype appeared a few times. This chain uses TRBV11-2 with TRBJ2-5; D is unclear. V dropped 5 bases and J dropped 1 base, with 5 bases sitting between them. Germline assignment: CDR1 SGHAT and CDR2 FQNNGV. There are 12 residues in the CDR3. The CDR3 DNA reads TGTGCCAGCAGCCAGACCCAAGAGACCCAGTACTTC. It codes for CASSQTQETQYF.

The chain is built from TRBV10-3 and TRBJ1-5; no clear D. The V end lost 3 bases, the J end lost 5 bases, and 8 bases lay between the germline ends. The germline gives CDR1 ENHRY, CDR2 SYGVKD. This CDR3 is built from 13 residues. Here the CDR3 reads CAISDRKDQPQHF. The CDR3 DNA sequence: TGTGCCATCAGTGACAGGAAAGATCAGCCCCAGCATTTT.

A single count supports this clonotype. The chain employs TRBV7-2 and TRBJ1-4; a weak D match, TRBD1 (5 bases). Trimming pared 6 bases from V and 6 bases from J, leaving 14 bases between. The CDR3 has 14 residues. CDR1 SGHTA and CDR2 FQGNSA come from the germline V gene. CDR3: CASSSGRKDEKLFF. The CDR3 DNA is TGTGCCAGCAGTTCAGGGAGAAAAGATGAAAAACTGTTTTTT.

The CDR3 is CASSLAVQGANTEAFF. CDR3 in DNA: TGCGCCAGCAGCTTGGCCGTACAGGGGGCGAACACTGAAGCTTTCTTT. The chain employs TRBV5-1 and TRBJ1-1; 9 bases map to TRBD1. J gave up 1 base and V 0 bases, and 4 bases lay outside the gene matches. This CDR3 is built from 16 residues. Germline V lookup: CDR1 SGHRS, CDR2 YFSETQ.

The V gene is TRBV7-6, the J gene TRBJ2-5; D gene ambiguous. CDR3 size: 12 residues. V lost 2 bases to trimming and J lost 3 bases, with 4 bases between them. CDR1 is SGHVS, CDR2 FNYEAQ, per germline. The CDR3 bases are TGTGCCAGCAGCTTAAGTGAAGAGACCCAGTACTTC. Its protein is CASSLSEETQYF.

This chain connects TRBV5-5 to TRBJ1-2; 9 bases map to TRBD1. Germline V CDR1 and CDR2: SGHKS, YYEKEE (reference sequence). The CDR3 covers 13 residues. J was trimmed by 7 bases and V by 3 bases; bases with no gene match: 4. CDR3 nucleotide sequence: TGTGCCAGCAGCTGGGGGACAGGGTTTGGCTACACCTTC. This encodes CASSWGTGFGYTF.